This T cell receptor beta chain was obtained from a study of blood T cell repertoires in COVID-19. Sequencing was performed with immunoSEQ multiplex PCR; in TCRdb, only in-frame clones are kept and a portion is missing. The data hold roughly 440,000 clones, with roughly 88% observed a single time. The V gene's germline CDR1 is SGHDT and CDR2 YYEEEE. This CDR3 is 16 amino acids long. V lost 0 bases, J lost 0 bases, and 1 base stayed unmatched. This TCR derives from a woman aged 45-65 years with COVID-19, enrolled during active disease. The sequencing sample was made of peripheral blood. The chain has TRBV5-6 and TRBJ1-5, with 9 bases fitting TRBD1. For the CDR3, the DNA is TGTGCCAGCAGCTTGGTGACAGGGGGTAGCAATCAGCCCCAGCATTTT. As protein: CASSLVTGGSNQPQHF. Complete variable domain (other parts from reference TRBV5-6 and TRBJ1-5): DAGVTQSPTHLIKTRGQQVTLRCSPKSGHDTVSWYQQALGQGPQFIFQYYEEEERQRGNFPDRFSGHQFPNYSSELNVNALLLGDSALYLCASSLVTGGSNQPQHFGDGTRLSIL.